Presented here are 22 T cell receptor beta chains from one specimen sequenced in a study of T cells in Graves' hyperthyroidism and ophthalmopathy. Amplified TCR beta CDR3 regions came from RNA transcripts. When the TCR CDR3 underwent first-round RT-PCR, the HTBI primer set was used. One entry per CDR3 protein results from TCRdb running MiXCR on the multiplex PCR reads. The sample has around 300,000 distinct CDR3 sequences; roughly an eighth are singletons. Sequenced input: blood. These receptors were taken from a woman aged 40 to 55 with Graves' ophthalmopathy.

The chain couples TRBV10-1 to TRBJ2-3, with 13 bases lining up with TRBD2. The ends lost 5 bases at V and 1 base at J; junction bases unmatched: 6. CDR1 is WNHNN, CDR2 SYGVQD, per germline (reference sequence). CDR3 length equals 17 residues. CDR3 loop: CASSSGLAGEGTDTQYF. The CDR3 nucleotides are TGCGCCAGCAGTTCCGGACTAGCGGGAGAAGGCACAGATACGCAGTATTTT.

This chain uses TRBV20-1 with TRBJ2-5; TRBD1 might be the D (6 bases). V lost 1 base and J 5 bases, leaving 17 bases between the germline ends. The CDR3 sequence is 15 residues long. Per the germline V gene, CDR1 is DFQATT and CDR2 is SNEGSKA (reference sequence). CDR3 region: CSARALEGVSETQYF. In nucleotides, the CDR3 is TGCAGTGCTAGAGCTTTAGAGGGGGTCTCGGAGACCCAGTACTTC.

This clonotype ranks as medium-sized (0.01 to 0.1%). The rearrangement links TRBV15 to TRBJ2-5, with unresolved D. V lost 4 bases, J lost 4 bases, and 10 bases lay in between. The CDR3 runs 13 residues. Germline-derived CDR1 and CDR2 are LNHNV and YYDKDF (reference sequence). CDR3 DNA sequence: TGTGCCACCAGCATGGTAATCCCAGAGACCCAGTACTTC. Amino acids: CATSMVIPETQYF.

This clonotype occurred many times. This sequence joins TRBV7-8 and TRBJ1-1, with 7 nucleotides matching TRBD1. The CDR3 runs to 16 residues. After removal of 4 bases from V and 4 bases from J, the junction contained 12 bases not matched to a gene. CDR1 SGHVS and CDR2 FQNEAQ come from the germline V gene. The CDR3 is CASSSLARTGSTEAFF. The CDR3 DNA reads TGTGCCAGCAGCTCCCTTGCCCGGACAGGTTCCACTGAAGCTTTCTTT.

This clonotype came up a few times. V gene TRBV14 combines with J gene TRBJ2-2, with D perhaps TRBD2 (5 bases). There are 17 residues in the CDR3. Germline assignment: CDR1 SGHDN and CDR2 FVKESK. V was trimmed by 0 bases and J by 6 bases, leaving 17 bases between them. CDR3 protein: CASSQDAPKGLAGELFF. The CDR3 bases are TGTGCCAGCAGCCAAGATGCCCCAAAAGGACTGGCCGGGGAGCTGTTTTTT. Filled out from reference TRBV14 and TRBJ2-2, the complete variable domain reads EAGVTQFPSHSVIEKGQTVTLRCDPISGHDNLYWYRRVMGKEIKFLLHFVKESKQDESGMPNNRFLAERTGGTYSTLKVQPAELEDSGVYFCASSQDAPKGLAGELFFGEGSRLTVL.

This rearrangement joins TRBV7-8 to TRBJ1-5; TRBD1 matches at 11 bases. Trimming at V came to 5 bases and at J to 8 bases, leaving 8 bases not matched to a gene. CDR1 is SGHVS, CDR2 FQNEAQ, per germline. CDR3 length equals 15 residues. The CDR3 here is CASSRTGGLNEPQHF. DNA of the CDR3: TGTGCCAGCAGCAGGACAGGGGGCTTGAACGAGCCCCAGCATTTT.

This clonotype was recorded at least ten times. The chain joins TRBV7-2 to TRBJ2-7, with D perhaps TRBD1 (6 bases). The CDR3 has 15 residues. The germline V gene has CDR1 SGHTA and CDR2 FQGNSA. Trimming pared 1 base from V and 3 bases from J, leaving 13 bases between. CDR3 DNA: TGTGCCAGCAGCTTAGAAGGCAGGGGCGGCTACGAGCAGTACTTC. Its translation is CASSLEGRGGYEQYF.

The rearrangement links TRBV6-5 to TRBJ2-1; D unclear. The germline gives CDR1 MNHEY, CDR2 SVGAGI. Trimming cost V 2 bases and J 7 bases, with 15 bases left between them. This CDR3 contains 15 residues. The CDR3 loop is CASSYELIRINEQFF. The CDR3, as DNA: TGTGCCAGCAGTTACGAACTGATTCGGATTAATGAGCAGTTCTTC.

The chain has TRBV7-9 and TRBJ1-2; no reliable D call. Germline V gene sequence: CDR1 SEHNR, CDR2 FQNEAQ (reference sequence). The CDR3 is 13 amino acids. Trimming stripped 2 bases from V and 2 bases from J, with 6 bases between. CDR3 sequence: CASSLTLNYGYTF. In DNA, the CDR3 is TGTGCCAGCAGCTTAACATTGAACTATGGCTACACCTTC.

This clonotype was seen many times. The CDR3 is CASRTLAPRNEQYF. The CDR3 bases are TGTGCCAGCAGGACACTAGCGCCTCGGAACGAGCAGTACTTC. The V gene is TRBV27, the J gene TRBJ2-7, with TRBD2 identical over 7 bases. The CDR3 extends over 14 amino acids. Trimming removed 6 bases from V and 5 bases from J; junction bases left unmatched: 10. Germline assignment: CDR1 MNHEY and CDR2 SMNVEV (reference sequence).

This clonotype was recorded many times. The CDR3 loop is CASTNRGTTQPQHF. DNA of the CDR3: TGTGCCAGCACCAACCGGGGGACGACTCAGCCCCAGCATTTT. The chain is built from TRBV2 and TRBJ1-5; a weak D match, TRBD1 (5 bases). Germline V gene sequence: CDR1 SNHLY, CDR2 FYNNEI. There are 14 residues in the CDR3. The V gene lost 7 bases and the J gene lost 6 bases, with 16 bases spanning the gap.

Many counts were recorded for this clonotype. This chain joins TRBV6-5 and TRBJ2-1, with D perhaps matching TRBD1 (6 bases). Trimming shortened V by 0 bases and J by 9 bases, and 12 bases separated the two germline ends. Germline CDR1 is MNHEY and CDR2 is SVGAGI. This CDR3 has 14 amino acids. The CDR3 nucleotides read TGTGCCAGCAGTTACTCGAGCACAGGGTCTGAGCAGTTCTTC. As protein: CASSYSSTGSEQFF.

This clonotype was detected ten times or more. This chain uses TRBV25-1 with TRBJ2-2; a weak D match, TRBD2 (6 bases). Deletions cut 8 bases from V and 6 bases from J, with 10 bases between. Per germline, CDR1 MGHDK and CDR2 SYGVNS. The CDR3 totals 12 residues. The CDR3 spells CASSTRPGELFF. The CDR3 DNA follows: TGTGCCAGCTCGACTAGGCCCGGGGAGCTGTTTTTT.

This clonotype occurred a few times. This chain joins TRBV7-9 and TRBJ2-1; either TRBD1 or TRBD2 may supply D (5 bases each). The germline V and J ends were trimmed by 3 bases and 9 bases, with 27 bases remaining between them. The germline CDR1 and CDR2 sequences are SEHNR and FQNEAQ (reference sequence). The CDR3 spans 18 residues. CDR3 sequence reads: CASSFLGLVGEPPSEQFF. The CDR3 DNA is TGTGCCAGCAGCTTCCTAGGTTTGGTGGGGGAACCTCCGTCTGAGCAGTTCTTC.

In this sample, this clonotype turned up many times. CDR3 sequence reads: CSARTSSYNEQFF. The DNA of the CDR3 is TGCAGCGCTAGGACTAGCTCCTACAATGAGCAGTTCTTC. The genes are TRBV29-1 and TRBJ2-1, with 7 bases fitting TRBD2. The germline V gene has CDR1 SQVTM and CDR2 ANQGSEA. The CDR3 is made up of 13 amino acids. The V and J ends lost 7 bases and 0 bases, in that order; junction bases with no gene match: 3.

This clonotype was found many times. This sequence joins TRBV25-1 and TRBJ2-1, with TRBD2 matching 15 bases. Germline lookup yields CDR1 MGHDK and CDR2 SYGVNS. There are 15 residues in the CDR3. V lost 5 bases, J lost 6 bases, and 2 bases stayed unmatched. Here the CDR3 DNA reads TGTGCCAGCAGTTGGGGACTAGCGGGGGGCAATGAGCAGTTCTTC. Encoded protein: CASSWGLAGGNEQFF.

This clonotype has ten or more counts. V is TRBV28 and J is TRBJ2-2, with 11 bases identical to TRBD1. Germline CDR1 reads MDHEN; CDR2 reads SYDVKM. The CDR3 is 18 residues long. J lost 4 bases, V lost 6 bases, and 13 bases had no gene match. CDR3 sequence reads: CASRPRTGGIRGTGELFF. DNA of the CDR3: TGTGCCAGCAGGCCAAGGACAGGGGGCATTCGTGGCACCGGGGAGCTGTTTTTT.

This clonotype was found many times. The gene calls are TRBV28 and TRBJ1-5; possible D gene TRBD1, 5 bases. The CDR3 runs to 11 residues. Trimming cost V 10 bases and J 7 bases, with 11 bases left between them. Germline-derived CDR1 and CDR2 are MDHEN and SYDVKM. In nucleotides, the CDR3 is TGTGCCACCCTAGGGGAACAGCCCCAGCATTTT. It codes for CATLGEQPQHF.

This clonotype was seen repeatedly, ten times or more. The CDR3, as DNA: TGCAGTGCGCCCGAAGGGACTAGCACAGATACGCAGTATTTT. Protein: CSAPEGTSTDTQYF. V usage is TRBV20-1 and J usage is TRBJ2-3; D possibly corresponds to TRBD2 (6 bases). CDR1 is DFQATT and CDR2 is SNEGSKA in the germline V gene (reference sequence). V lost 6 bases and J 0 bases, leaving 13 bases between the germline ends. CDR3 length: 14 amino acids.

This clonotype was counted ten times or more. V gene TRBV6-1 combines with J gene TRBJ2-4; D unclear. Trimming stripped 4 bases from V and 0 bases from J, with 10 bases between. Germline V gives CDR1 MNHNS, CDR2 SASEGT. The CDR3 contains 15 residues. The CDR3 DNA is TGTGCCAGCAGTGTGGGTGCCTTAGCCAAAAACATTCAGTACTTC. Its translation: CASSVGALAKNIQYF.

This clonotype has ten or more counts. The V gene is TRBV5-1, the J gene TRBJ2-1; tentative D call: TRBD2 (5 bases). CDR1 is SGHRS and CDR2 is YFSETQ in the germline V gene. The ends were cut back, 4 bases at V and 7 bases at J, with 12 bases in the middle. This CDR3 has 13 residues. The CDR3 DNA reads TGCGCCAGCAGCACCCTACTAGGAAATGAGCAGTTCTTC. Its translation: CASSTLLGNEQFF. The variable domain in full, with the rest retrieved from reference TRBV5-1 and TRBJ2-1, is KAGVTQTPRYLIKTRGQQVTLSCSPISGHRSVSWYQQTPGQGLQFLFEYFSETQRNKGNFPGRFSGRQFSNSRSEMNVSTLELGDSALYLCASSTLLGNEQFFGPGTRLTVL.

The chain is built from TRBV19 and TRBJ2-4; TRBD2 agrees at 8 bases. The V gene end was trimmed by 9 bases and the J gene end by 1 base; junction bases not matched to a gene: 8. The CDR3 sequence is 15 residues long. Germline assignment: CDR1 LNHDA and CDR2 SQIVND (reference sequence). The CDR3 sequence is CARICGGPAKNIQYF. The CDR3 region has the DNA TGTGCCAGAATATGCGGGGGGCCGGCCAAAAACATTCAGTACTTC.